This T cell receptor beta chain was captured by sequencing in a study of cytomegalovirus exposure and HLA in healthy donors (dated by TCRdb to about 2017). Regarding the research as a whole: An earlier analysis of approximately 600 of the donors reported about 250 Gb of sequence data and 117 million unique TCR beta sequences from 150 million to 200 million T cells. HLA typing included class I and class II loci at four-digit resolution. To predict cytomegalovirus infection status, the study brought together high-throughput TCR immunosequencing, statistical association of individual TCRs with disease status, and machine learning. In addition to the first cohort of 650 to 750 subjects, a separate validation cohort of over 90 different subjects was used. A later genetic analysis took genome-wide SNP genotypes for about three fifths of the 666 donors and used that subset as a discovery cohort. All discovery cohort repertoires had been generated on a single sequencing platform. About 310 gigabases of sequencing data and approximately 85 million unique TCR sequences were included in an early release covering roughly 700 HLA-typed donors. The study aimed to test whether cataloging public T cell receptors could reveal signatures of past pathogen exposure. On average, roughly 250,000 unique TCR beta nucleotide sequences were sequenced per donor among several hundred genotyped donors of the cohort, with around 19% of those sequences being non-productive. Of the approximately 400 genotyped donors, approximately 81% were placed in the genetic ancestry cluster associated with self-reported Caucasian donors. Using immunosequencing, the study profiled T cell repertoires from approximately 700 subjects and related those repertoires to cytomegalovirus serostatus. A later analysis re-analyzed previously published TCR beta repertoires from 660 or so donors and added high-resolution HLA genotyping to study TCR occurrence patterns. Rather than using new phenotypic data, the later analysis identified candidate immune exposures from TCR beta sequences and from how often those sequences occurred across donors. An earlier analysis of 500 to 750 of the donors applied high-throughput TCR beta sequencing to assess whether each TCR beta V gene segment acted as functional or pseudogenic. Roughly 5 DR-DQ haplotypes were handled as single units for association and clustering, since linkage in the cohort was strong. The number of donors typed differed by locus, with about 629-640 for A, B, C, DRB1 and DQB1, 522 for DQA1, approximately 580 for DPA1, and under 490 for DPB1. Donor age, sex, ethnicity and CMV serostatus were collected together with the repertoire data.

A note on this clone: Its cognate antigen has yet to be identified. Qualities for individual bases were not recorded, and no much larger clone is one base off.

Based on the germline V gene (reference sequence), the CDR1 and CDR2 sequences are LNHDA and SQIVND. V loses 8 bases of germline sequence and J loses 0 bases, and the interval between the two ends is 13 bases. Reading from cysteine to phenylalanine, the CDR3 counts 14 amino acids. The retained sequence is limited to the CDR3, 42 bases, with the frame set at the first base. What the authors observed across the whole study: Some IMGT-functional V segments, including TRBV6-2 and TRBV6-3, could not be distinguished by the 87-base-pair reads and were therefore excluded. V-gene and J-gene trimming of TCR beta chains was associated with a missense DCLRE1C variant in a later genetic analysis, and the association was replicated in an independent cohort. A later analysis associated 15,000 to 20,000 TCR beta sequences with specific HLA alleles at a false discovery rate of 0.05. According to a later analysis, TCR association rates differed among HLA loci, with DRB1 alleles showing the most associated TCRs and HLA-C alleles showing the fewest. A later analysis found that HLA-associated TCR beta chains were more clonally expanded and had lower generation probabilities than equally common non-associated chains. The sequencing pipeline was judged likely to have produced a cluster of highly shared sequence variants as a technical artifact. Immune exposure information for the cohort was limited to CMV serostatus. Because some donors lacked HLA typing at each locus, the association tests relied only on the typed subset. Approximately 18 rarely observed V segments, including chromosome 9 orphons, were excluded from the earlier analysis of several hundred of the donors because counts were too low. A later genetic analysis reported fewer N-insertions in productive TCRs among donors in an Asian-associated ancestry cluster than the approximately 670-donor mean. Linkage disequilibrium might explain the correlated functional status among segregating V segments, but an unknown experimental factor could not be ruled out. When HLA alleles, especially DR and DQ, strongly co-occurred, TCR associations were difficult to assign to individual alleles. Most TCR sequences were seen in very few donors, while some public TCRs were found in many individuals. A further reported finding was that TCR beta sequences accurately predicted the HLA-A and HLA-B alleles for most subjects in the first cohort. In the study, some 160 TCR beta chains were listed as associated with cytomegalovirus. In this cohort, only TCR beta chains were sequenced, and detectable features were limited by the absence of alpha or paired-chain data. The classifier was reported to diagnose cytomegalovirus status with high specificity and sensitivity in both the original and validation cohorts. Most CMV-associated TCR beta chains appeared to be HLA-restricted in a later analysis, and the HLA associations seemed to be driven largely by CMV exposure. Sequencing depth was assumed to be roughly uniform across donors in the presence/absence analyses, though that assumption may not hold. In an earlier analysis of some 550 of the donors, most TCR beta V segments were observed in productive rearrangements about 87% or about 30% of the time, broadly matching IMGT annotations. A few of the identified cytomegalovirus-associated TCR beta chains were confirmed in vitro to be specific for cytomegalovirus antigens. According to the authors, the approach could potentially be generalized to other disease states and immunological phenotypes. A later analysis reported that several top co-occurrence clusters appeared linked to parvovirus B19, influenza, CMV and Epstein-Barr virus.

In total, approximately 610 healthy bone marrow donors made up the cohort. At the time of sampling, every cohort member was nominally healthy, though immune exposures that went unrecorded were likely present. The donor tested CMV seropositive and was one of the 289 seropositive cohort members. A peripheral blood sample was collected from each donor, and TCR beta sequencing was performed on peripheral blood mononuclear cells. The Qiagen DNeasy Blood Extraction Kit was used to extract genomic DNA from the blood cell samples. Library creation used the immunoSEQ multiplex PCR assay. For the multiplex PCR, a mixture combining 60 forward primers for TCR Vbeta segments and 13 reverse primers for TCR Jbeta segments was used. The CDR3 region of rearranged TCR beta genes was amplified from genomic DNA with a multiplex PCR assay. Amplified TCR beta libraries were sequenced as 87-base-pair reads on the Illumina HiSeq System. Turning to the authors' computational methods: A later analysis tallied roughly 78 million unique TCR beta chains across the 610 or so repertoires, and approximately 12 million of those chains were shared by two or more donors. Raw reads were error-corrected and collapsed into unique sequences with a nearest-neighbor algorithm that merged closely related sequences to remove PCR and sequencing errors. V, D and J gene segments were assigned by aligning CDR3 sequences to IMGT reference sequences. For a sequence to be retained, at least a six-nucleotide match to both a V gene segment and a J gene segment was required. Rearrangements were called productive when the CDR3 lacked stop codons and stayed in frame with V and J; all others were non-productive. CDR3 was defined by IMGT convention, running from the second conserved V-encoded cysteine to the conserved J-encoded phenylalanine. Sequences without an unambiguous match to a single V gene segment were excluded from the earlier analysis of 450 to 750 of the donors. An earlier analysis of about 590 of the donors classified V segments as functional when productive rearrangements were above 56.7% and as segregating when the standard deviation between donors was above 5%. To diagnose cytomegalovirus status from the catalog of TCR beta chain sequences, a statistical classification framework was built. In a later analysis, V and J genes were assigned by comparing TCR nucleotide sequences against IMGT/GENE-DB human TR gene sequences. In a later analysis, CDR3 sequences and most-parsimonious VDJ recombination scenarios were assigned using the TCRdist pipeline. A later analysis defined each TCR beta chain by its CDR3 amino acid sequence plus V-gene family, and excluded reads lacking a unique V-gene family. In a later analysis, 450 to 600 highly shared, low-generation-probability nucleotide sequences were removed to address suspected cross-contamination and a sequencing artifact. In a later analysis, a clonal expansion index was calculated for each public chain from normalized within-repertoire ranks of inferred template counts. A later analysis computed generation probabilities with a VDJ recombination model fitted to out-of-frame rearrangements, and checked the results against IGoR. In a later analysis, TCR-TCR, TCR-HLA and TCR-CMV co-occurrence was scored with hypergeometric tests, and a repertoire-size bias correction was applied to TCR pairs. In a later analysis, false discovery rates were estimated by permuting HLA or CMV assignments 20 times. A later analysis grouped co-occurring TCRs with DBSCAN, adding TCRdist sequence similarity when clustering within HLA-allele-positive subsets. For co-occurrence clustering, repertoires with fewer than 30,000 or more than 120,000 public chains were excluded, along with a handful of repertoires with anomalous nucleotide sharing. TCRdb's version of the immuneACCESS table is confined to in-frame rearrangements and falls short of the full clone set. An unresolved V gene accounts for under half of the shortfall where checked; the remainder is of unknown origin. V and J calls and clone size are those listed in that table; D and trimming were worked out from the DNA. The sample table records about 190,000 clones; about 12% of these occur just once. The ten largest clones take up more than 7% of the sample.

Sequenced: PBMCs. This TCR was recovered from a man in his fifties in good health and CMV-seropositive. The V gene is TRBV19 and the J gene is TRBJ1-1; the D gene is unclear. For the CDR3, the sequence is CASSEGRLNTEAFF. The nucleotides read TGTGCCAGTTCAGAAGGCAGGCTGAACACTGAAGCTTTCTTT. The full variable domain, with segments outside the CDR3 supplied by the reference TRBV19 and TRBJ1-1 proteins, appears as DGGITQSPKYLFRKEGQNVTLSCEQNLNHDAMYWYRQDPGQGLRLIYYSQIVNDFQKGDIAEGYSVSREKKESFPLTVTSAQKNPTAFYLCASSEGRLNTEAFFGQGTRLTVV.